This T cell receptor beta chain appears in the sequencing data of a study of T-cell memory formation after mild COVID-19. Study background: TCR clusters showed largely donor specificity.

The V and J ends lost 6 bases and 5 bases, in that order; junction bases with no gene match: 6. Per germline, CDR1 DFQATT and CDR2 SNEGSKA (reference sequence). The CDR3 is 15 amino acids. One entry per CDR3 protein results from TCRdb running MiXCR on the 5' RACE reads. Here the sample spans 90,000 to 120,000 distinct CDR3 sequences, around 17% being singletons. A note on this clonotype: Its antigen is currently unknown.

Overall study results and limits: The study detected some responding clones in pre-infection memory, suggesting cross-reactive memory joined.

Sequenced input: PBMCs or a T cell subset sorted from them (not recorded which). The receptor was derived from a man aged 18 to 30 who had mild COVID-19 (a few samples of this study predate the infection). Cell type and time point are not known. The genes are TRBV20-1 and TRBJ2-1; 14 bases match TRBD2. CDR3 in DNA: TGCAGTGCGGGGACTAGCGGGGGTGGGCACAATGAGCAGTTCTTC. Translated: CSAGTSGGGHNEQFF.